This TCR beta chain was sequenced during a study of control samples from healthy donors and cancer patients. Libraries were prepared by immunoSEQ multiplex PCR; TCRdb keeps only in-frame clonotypes and omits some of them. The data contain 75,000 to 90,000 clones, approximately 89% of them singletons. This clone has more than one count but fewer than ten. V lost 0 bases and J lost 0, with 9 bases in between. CDR3 size: 16 residues. Germline loops: CDR1 SGHRS, CDR2 YFSETQ. The TCR was taken from a man aged 50-60 years in good health. The sample consisted of blood. The chain is built from TRBV5-1 and TRBJ1-4; D ambiguous. The CDR3 spells CASSLGHAATNEKLFF. CDR3 coding DNA: TGCGCCAGCAGCTTGGGCCACGCTGCAACTAATGAAAAACTGTTTTTT.